This T cell receptor beta chain was profiled in a study of blood T cell repertoires in COVID-19. Whole-study context: From the United States, Italy and Spain came samples of acute and convalescent COVID-19. Sample material is recorded as cDNA or gDNA derived from T cells, B-cell-depleted T cells, or PBMCs.

Losses at the gene ends were 5 bases for V and 5 bases for J; bases not matched to a gene: 6. The CDR3 consists of 14 residues. The germline gives CDR1 ENHRY, CDR2 SYGVKD. This clone was observed once. As processed by the authors: Scientists estimated how many nucleated cells there were by amplifying reference gene primers. Assay used: immunoSEQ multiplex PCR; TCRdb lists only in-frame clones, some missing. That table supplies the V and J calls and clone size; D and trimming were determined from the DNA. The table records about 230,000 clones, 65% to 85% of them present only once. Sequenced input: peripheral blood. This TCR was recovered from a man aged 40-55 years with active or convalescent COVID-19. The chain combines TRBV10-3 with TRBJ2-1; 7 bases are shared with TRBD1. The CDR3 DNA reads as TGTGCCATCAGTAAAGGACAGGTTAACAATGAGCAGTTCTTC. Its protein product is CAISKGQVNNEQFF.